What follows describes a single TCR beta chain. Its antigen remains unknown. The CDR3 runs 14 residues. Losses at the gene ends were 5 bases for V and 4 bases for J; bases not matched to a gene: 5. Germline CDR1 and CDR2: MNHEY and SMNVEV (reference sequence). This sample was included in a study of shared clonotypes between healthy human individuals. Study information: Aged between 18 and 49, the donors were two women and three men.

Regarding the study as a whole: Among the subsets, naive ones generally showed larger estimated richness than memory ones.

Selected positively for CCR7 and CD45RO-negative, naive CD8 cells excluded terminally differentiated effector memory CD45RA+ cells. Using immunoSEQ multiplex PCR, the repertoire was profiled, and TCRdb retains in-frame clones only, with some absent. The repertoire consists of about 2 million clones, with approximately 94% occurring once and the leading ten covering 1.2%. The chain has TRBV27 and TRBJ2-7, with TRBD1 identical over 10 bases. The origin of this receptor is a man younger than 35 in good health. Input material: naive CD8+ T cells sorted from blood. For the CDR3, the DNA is TGTGCCAGCAGTCAGGGACAGGGGATGTACGAGCAGTACTTC. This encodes CASSQGQGMYEQYF.